The 7 T cell receptor beta chains reported below all come from one sample, sequenced in a study of blood T cells in healthy people across ages. For the second PCR, which ran for about 7 to 11 cycles, a sample-barcoded 5' primer and a J-beta primer mix were used. Via MiXCR, TCRdb re-called the 5' RACE reads, giving one row per CDR3 protein. The sample carries about 1,500,000 distinct CDR3 sequences, 42% recorded once. Sequenced sample: blood. These receptors originate from a woman aged 18-29 years in good health.

This chain links TRBV20-1 with TRBJ1-2, with TRBD1 as a possible D gene (6 bases). This CDR3 is built from 18 residues. In germline, CDR1 is DFQATT, CDR2 SNEGSKA (reference sequence). Trimming shortened V by 3 bases and J by 0 bases, and 23 bases separated the two germline ends. The CDR3 nucleotides read TGCAGTGCTAGTGGGTTCGGGTTAGACAGGACGACTAACTATGGCTACACCTTC. Translated, it gives CSASGFGLDRTTNYGYTF.

There are many counts of this clonotype. V gene TRBV4-2 combines with J gene TRBJ2-5; 15 bases map to TRBD2. This CDR3 has 16 amino acids. Germline trimming cut 6 bases from V and 2 bases from J; bases unmatched to any gene: 4. The germline V gene encodes CDR1 LGHNA and CDR2 YNFKEQ. The CDR3 reads CASSPGTSGGQETQYF. Here the CDR3 DNA reads TGTGCCAGCAGTCCAGGGACTAGCGGGGGGCAAGAGACCCAGTACTTC.

This clonotype was detected only a few times. The CDR3 DNA is TGTGCCATCTCCTCATCTAGCACAGATACGCAGTATTTT. It is translated as CAISSSSTDTQYF. The rearrangement links TRBV6-6 to TRBJ2-3; D is undetermined. The V gene's germline CDR1 is MNHNY and CDR2 SVGAGI (reference sequence). The CDR3 covers 13 residues. Trimming took 10 bases from V and 0 from J, leaving 11 bases between them.

This clonotype was picked up a small number of times. The chain links TRBV5-1 to TRBJ2-7, with 8 bases fitting TRBD2. In germline, CDR1 is SGHRS, CDR2 YFSETQ. The CDR3 contains 14 residues. J gave up 6 bases and V 3 bases, and 8 bases lay outside the gene matches. The CDR3 DNA sequence: TGCGCCAGCAGCTCTTTAGCGGGGAGTGGCGAGCAGTACTTC. It translates to CASSSLAGSGEQYF.

There are a few counts of this clonotype. The V and J genes are TRBV24-1 and TRBJ2-2; 10 nucleotides align to TRBD1. V dropped 7 bases and J dropped 2; count of bases not matched to a gene: 6. The CDR3 consists of 16 residues. Germline V CDR1 and CDR2: KGHDR, SFDVKD. The CDR3 loop reads CATSPTGGHNTGELFF. The CDR3 DNA sequence: TGTGCCACCAGCCCGACAGGGGGCCATAACACCGGGGAGCTGTTTTTT.

V gene TRBV3-1 combines with J gene TRBJ1-4; TRBD1 might be the D (5 bases). Per the germline V gene, CDR1 is LGHDT and CDR2 is YNNKEL (reference sequence). The V and J ends lost 1 base and 0 bases respectively, with 6 bases between them. This CDR3 is 15 amino acids long. CDR3 in DNA: TGTGCCAGCAGCCAAGCGACAGCAACTAATGAAAAACTGTTTTTT. As protein: CASSQATATNEKLFF. Drawing the rest from reference TRBV3-1 and TRBJ1-4, the complete variable domain is DTAVSQTPKYLVTQMGNDKSIKCEQNLGHDTMYWYKQDSKKFLKIMFSYNNKELIINETVPNRFSPKSPDKAHLNLHINSLELGDSAVYFCASSQATATNEKLFFGSGTQLSVL.

The V gene is TRBV10-3, the J gene TRBJ2-2; tentatively, D is TRBD1 (6 bases). The CDR3 has 16 amino acids. V lost 2 bases to trimming and J lost 1 base, with 11 bases between them. CDR1 and CDR2 (germline): ENHRY, SYGVKD. CDR3 bases: TGTGCCATCAGTGAGCGGCAGGGGCAGAACACCGGGGAGCTGTTTTTT. Translated, it gives CAISERQGQNTGELFF.